The 16 T cell receptor beta chains below were found in one sample sequenced in a study of cytomegalovirus exposure and HLA in healthy donors (dated by TCRdb to 2015 to 2018). The library relied on the immunoSEQ multiplex PCR assay. The multiplex PCR relied on a mix of 60 forward primers for TCR Vbeta segments and 13 reverse primers for TCR Jbeta segments. Imported from immuneACCESS, the table was reduced by TCRdb to in-frame sequences with V and J called. These copies leave out some clones; in studies compared against another copy, an unresolved V gene accounts for under half, and the cause of the remainder is not known. The sample records around 130,000 clones, 75% of which are singletons. Of the sample, roughly 3% falls within the top ten clones. Sequencing was performed on PBMCs. These receptors were taken from a woman aged 40 to 50 in good health and CMV-seropositive.

The chain joins TRBV19 to TRBJ2-7; 12 positions match TRBD1. This CDR3 is 16 amino acids long. Germline lookup yields CDR1 LNHDA and CDR2 SQIVND (reference sequence). V lost 5 bases and J lost 5; bases outside the gene matches: 10. This CDR3 reads CASSLTPGTGGHEQYF. The CDR3 DNA follows: TGTGCCAGTAGTCTCACACCCGGGACAGGGGGCCACGAGCAGTACTTC.

V gene TRBV27 combines with J gene TRBJ2-7; 9 nucleotides agree with TRBD2. This CDR3 comprises 15 residues. Unmatched junction bases numbered 8, after V lost 6 bases and J lost 2 bases. The germline gives CDR1 MNHEY, CDR2 SMNVEV (reference sequence). The CDR3 DNA reads TGTGCCAGCAGCTCGCCGCGGGGGGGTCCCTACGAGCAGTACTTC. This sequence encodes CASSSPRGGPYEQYF.

The chain combines TRBV6-6 with TRBJ1-5; D perhaps matches TRBD1 (5 bases). The CDR3 extends over 14 amino acids. V was cut by 7 bases and J by 7 bases, with 17 bases left in between. The germline CDR1 and CDR2 sequences are MNHNY and SVGAGI (reference sequence). CDR3 amino acids: CASTPGGAGQPQHF. The CDR3 DNA follows: TGTGCCAGCACCCCCGGAGGGGCAGGGCAGCCCCAGCATTTT.

This clone was counted once. The rearrangement links TRBV29-1 to TRBJ2-7; the D gene is possibly TRBD1 (6 bases). Between the trimmed V and J ends, which lost 6 bases and 6 bases, there was a span of 21 bases. Germline assignment: CDR1 SQVTM and CDR2 ANQGSEA. This CDR3 comprises 14 residues. CDR3: CSVSGQSSLGEQYF. CDR3 DNA: TGCAGCGTCAGTGGACAGTCGTCTTTAGGCGAGCAGTACTTC.

V gene TRBV28 combines with J gene TRBJ2-7, with TRBD2 matching 7 bases. The ends lost 5 bases at V and 5 bases at J; junction bases unmatched: 6. This CDR3 is built from 13 residues. Per germline, CDR1 MDHEN and CDR2 SYDVKM. Here the CDR3 DNA reads TGTGCCAGCAGTCCGACTAGCCCGCACGAGCAGTACTTC. It encodes CASSPTSPHEQYF.

The V and J genes are TRBV19 and TRBJ1-5; 8 bases map to TRBD1. The V gene's germline CDR1 is LNHDA and CDR2 SQIVND (reference sequence). This CDR3 is built from 21 residues. Trimming took 5 bases from V and 5 from J; bases not matched to a gene: 26. The CDR3 DNA reads as TGTGCCAGTAGTCCCCCCCCATCTACCAGGGGGCGAATCTATTCCGATCAGCCCCAGCATTTT. Amino acid sequence: CASSPPPSTRGRIYSDQPQHF.

This clone has only a few counts. The V call is TRBV5-4, the J call TRBJ1-1; 9 bases match TRBD1. V trimming: 4 bases; J trimming: 5 bases; junction bases outside the gene matches: 6. Germline V gene sequence: CDR1 SGHNT, CDR2 YYREEE (reference sequence). The CDR3 sequence is 14 residues long. The CDR3 spells CASSTGQGGTEAFF. CDR3 in DNA: TGTGCCAGCAGCACGGGACAGGGTGGAACTGAAGCTTTCTTT.

The chain combines TRBV6-5 with TRBJ1-3; 7 positions match TRBD1. J gave up 5 bases and V 6 bases, and 4 bases lay outside the gene matches. The CDR3 spans 13 residues. From germline, CDR1 is MNHEY and CDR2 SVGAGI. The CDR3: CASSLTGRNTIYF. The CDR3 DNA is TGTGCCAGCAGCCTGACAGGGAGAAACACCATATATTTT.

This clone was found a few times. The chain employs TRBV19 and TRBJ2-7; tentative D call: TRBD2 (5 bases). V gave up 3 bases and J gave up 4 bases, with 7 bases separating them. This CDR3 spans 12 amino acids. CDR1 is LNHDA and CDR2 is SQIVND in the germline V gene (reference sequence). CDR3 sequence (DNA): TGTGCCAGTAGTATGACGGGATACGAGCAGTACTTC. It specifies CASSMTGYEQYF.

This clone was detected a few times. CDR3: CASSLPGSSEAFF. DNA of the CDR3: TGTGCCAGCAGCCTACCGGGTTCCTCTGAAGCTTTCTTT. The chain combines TRBV6-5 with TRBJ1-1; D unclear. Germline V lookup: CDR1 MNHEY, CDR2 SVGAGI. This CDR3 is built from 13 residues. Trimming stripped 6 bases from V and 6 bases from J, with 14 bases between.

The CDR3, as DNA: TGTGCCAGCAGACCGGGACTAGAGTTCAATGAGCAGTTCTTC. It is translated as CASRPGLEFNEQFF. The V call is TRBV6-6, the J call TRBJ2-1; the match to TRBD2 covers 8 bases. This CDR3 is 14 amino acids long. The J segment lost 6 bases and the V segment lost 6 bases, leaving 7 bases of the junction unmatched. CDR1 is MNHNY and CDR2 is SVGAGI in the germline V gene (reference sequence).

V usage is TRBV7-2 and J usage is TRBJ1-5; 9 bases line up with TRBD1. CDR3 length: 14 amino acids. From germline, CDR1 is SGHTA and CDR2 FQGNSA. V dropped 4 bases and J dropped 5; count of bases not matched to a gene: 3. This chain's CDR3 is CASSSGQGDQPQHF. The CDR3 region has the DNA TGTGCCAGCAGCTCGGGACAGGGAGATCAGCCCCAGCATTTT.

This clone was observed a single time. CDR3 bases: TGTGCCAGCAGCTTAGCGGCTTACACTGAAGCTTTCTTT. Protein sequence: CASSLAAYTEAFF. This chain links TRBV7-3 with TRBJ1-1, with D uncertain. The germline V and J ends were trimmed by 2 bases and 3 bases, with 7 bases remaining between them. Per the germline V gene, CDR1 is SGHTA and CDR2 is FQGTGA. The CDR3 length is 13 residues.

J is TRBJ1-2 and V is TRBV6-5; D gene uncertain. Germline V gene data show CDR1 as MNHEY and CDR2 as SVGAGI. Trimming pared 7 bases from V and 3 bases from J, leaving 15 bases between. The length of the CDR3 is 14 residues. CDR3 nucleotides: TGTGCCAGCATTAGAGCACCTCAATACTATGGCTACACCTTC. This gives the protein CASIRAPQYYGYTF.

The CDR3 reads CATSSHRSSYNEQFF. The CDR3 nucleotides read TGTGCCACCAGCAGTCACCGGAGCTCCTACAATGAGCAGTTCTTC. This chain joins TRBV15 and TRBJ2-1, with D hard to call. The germline gives CDR1 LNHNV, CDR2 YYDKDF (reference sequence). The CDR3 has 15 amino acids. The ends were cut back, 3 bases at V and 0 bases at J, with 9 bases in the middle.

The chain joins TRBV5-5 to TRBJ1-1, with a possible D match to TRBD1 (6 bases). CDR1 is SGHKS and CDR2 is YYEKEE in the germline V gene (reference sequence). V was clipped by 6 bases and J by 5 bases, with 17 bases between them. The CDR3 totals 14 residues. The CDR3 nucleotides read TGTGCCAGCACCTTCGACAGGTTAAGGACTGAAGCTTTCTTT. The encoded protein is CASTFDRLRTEAFF.